This T cell receptor beta chain comes out of a study of early T cells in non-severe SARS-CoV-2 infection. Study-wide background: Alpha and beta chains were unpaired, from unsorted whole-blood bulk RNA. Points from the study as a whole: Anti-spike CD8 specificities were favored by VDJdb matching, whose results missed private and CD4 specificities.

On this clonotype: The antigen is undetermined.

Unique molecular identifiers were added to individual cDNA molecules. TCRdb reanalysed the 5' RACE reads using MiXCR and keeps one entry per CDR3 protein. The sample consists of approximately 27,000 distinct CDR3 sequences, around 5.8% of them appearing once. This CDR3 spans 14 amino acids. V was clipped by 5 bases and J by 3 bases, with 16 bases between them. The germline V gene has CDR1 SQVTM and CDR2 ANQGSEA. The sequence was obtained from an adult who was a healthcare worker with PCR-confirmed SARS-CoV-2 infection or an uninfected control (not recorded which). The chain couples TRBV29-1 to TRBJ1-1, with D possibly matching TRBD1 (5 bases). Sequencing was carried out using whole blood. CDR3 residues: CSVQLWGGYTEAFF. The DNA for the CDR3 is TGCAGCGTTCAGCTCTGGGGGGGGTACACTGAAGCTTTCTTT.